Each of the 19 T cell receptor beta chains below was sequenced from the same sample in a study of human T cells and chemical hapten exposure. Time point reported: patch test 1, 2 weeks after DPC sensitization. Treatment given: therapeutic diphenylcyclopropenone sensitization with weekly scalp DPC. TCRdb reanalysed the RACE reads using MiXCR and keeps one entry per CDR3 protein. The profile shows some 180,000 distinct CDR3 sequences, approximately 20% of them singletons. This sample comprised whole blood, obtained in connection with sensitization to the hapten diphenylcyclopropenone (DPC). The receptors were gathered from a woman in her 50s with alopecia areata. Some clones in this sample may be carry-over from other donors' samples.

Only a few counts were recorded for this clonotype. This chain uses TRBV7-9 with TRBJ2-1, with a weak D call TRBD1 (5 bases). Germline V lookup: CDR1 SEHNR, CDR2 FQNEAQ (reference sequence). CDR3 length: 15 amino acids. Trimming stripped 5 bases from V and 3 bases from J, with 14 bases between. The CDR3 reads CASSHLTASYNEQFF. CDR3 DNA sequence: TGTGCCAGCAGCCACTTGACAGCTAGCTACAATGAGCAGTTCTTC.

The chain carries TRBV29-1 and TRBJ1-2; 7 nucleotides match TRBD1. Looked up from germline, CDR1 is SQVTM and CDR2 is ANQGSEA. The CDR3 has 13 residues. V trimming: 5 bases; J trimming: 3 bases; junction bases outside the gene matches: 6. The CDR3 spells CSVSQGVDYGYTF. In DNA, the CDR3 is TGCAGCGTTTCTCAGGGGGTGGACTATGGCTACACCTTC.

The table lists this clonotype with a few counts. V is TRBV7-9 and J is TRBJ2-1; TRBD1 is a possible D gene (6 bases). Germline lookup yields CDR1 SEHNR and CDR2 FQNEAQ (reference sequence). This CDR3 is 14 amino acids long. Trimming took 6 bases from V and 8 from J, leaving 17 bases between them. CDR3 residues: CASRHRDYGDEQFF. The CDR3 nucleotides read TGTGCCAGCAGGCACAGGGATTATGGGGATGAGCAGTTCTTC.

This clonotype was observed a handful of times. The genes are TRBV28 and TRBJ1-5; TRBD1 matches at 7 bases. Looked up from germline, CDR1 is MDHEN and CDR2 is SYDVKM. This CDR3 has 17 residues. V shed 4 bases, J shed 0 bases, and the junction held 9 bases outside the gene matches. The CDR3 here is CASSSPGQVYSNQPQHF. The CDR3 nucleotides read TGTGCCAGCAGTTCCCCCGGACAGGTCTATAGCAATCAGCCCCAGCATTTT.

The chain is built from TRBV20-1 and TRBJ2-5, with D tentatively TRBD2 (6 bases). The CDR3 is 13 residues long. V shed 6 bases and J shed 1 base, with 12 bases lying between them. Germline V gene sequence: CDR1 DFQATT, CDR2 SNEGSKA (reference sequence). CDR3: CSAGSGSQETQYF. Written as DNA, the CDR3 is TGCAGTGCAGGAAGCGGGTCCCAAGAGACCCAGTACTTC.

This clonotype showed up just a few times. This sequence joins TRBV6-5 and TRBJ1-6, with D unclear. Germline CDR1 MNHEY, CDR2 SVGAGI. The CDR3 is 13 residues long. V lost 6 bases and J lost 9, with 12 bases in between. CDR3 sequence (DNA): TGTGCCAGCAGGGCACGGGATGGTTCACCCCTCCACTTT. This codes for CASRARDGSPLHF.

This clonotype was detected a few times. The rearrangement links TRBV28 to TRBJ2-5; the match to TRBD2 covers 10 bases. The CDR3 covers 14 residues. V shed 6 bases, J shed 7 bases, and the junction held 8 bases outside the gene matches. Germline assignment: CDR1 MDHEN and CDR2 SYDVKM. The CDR3 here is CASSYSSGRGTQYF. The CDR3, as DNA: TGTGCCAGCAGCTACTCTAGCGGGAGAGGGACCCAGTACTTC.

V and J are TRBV15 and TRBJ2-2; D remains unclear. Per germline, CDR1 LNHNV and CDR2 YYDKDF (reference sequence). Trimming shortened V by 0 bases and J by 6 bases, and 8 bases separated the two germline ends. The CDR3 has 14 amino acids. In DNA, the CDR3 is TGTGCCACCAGCAGAGATTATATCCCCGGGGAGCTGTTTTTT. Translation gives CATSRDYIPGELFF.

This chain connects TRBV7-2 to TRBJ2-1, with 12 bases matching TRBD2. The CDR3 totals 17 residues. V shed 1 base and J 4 bases; nucleotides not matched to a gene: 5. Per germline, CDR1 SGHTA and CDR2 FQGNSA. Written as DNA, the CDR3 is TGTGCCAGCAGCTTAGGACTAGCGGGAGTATGGTACAATGAGCAGTTCTTC. Its translation: CASSLGLAGVWYNEQFF. Supplemented by reference TRBV7-2 and TRBJ2-1, the full variable domain reads GAGVSQSPSNKVTEKGKDVELRCDPISGHTALYWYRQSLGQGLEFLIYFQGNSAPDKSGLPSDRFSAERTGGSVSTLTIQRTQQEDSAVYLCASSLGLAGVWYNEQFFGPGTRLTVL.

The genes are TRBV5-1 and TRBJ2-2; D is ambiguous. CDR3 size: 14 residues. Per germline, CDR1 SGHRS and CDR2 YFSETQ. Trimming cost V 0 bases and J 5 bases, with 8 bases left between them. CDR3 coding DNA: TGCGCCAGCAGCTTGGCGGCGTTAACCGGGGAGCTGTTTTTT. Translating gives CASSLAALTGELFF.

The chain couples TRBV29-1 to TRBJ2-1; D tentatively reads TRBD1 or TRBD2 (6 bases each). V was trimmed by 7 bases and J by 8 bases, leaving 18 bases between them. The CDR3 has 13 amino acids. The germline gives CDR1 SQVTM, CDR2 ANQGSEA. CDR3 in DNA: TGCAGCGCCCAAGGAGGGGGGCCTCATGAGCAGTTCTTC. It yields the protein CSAQGGGPHEQFF.

This clonotype has just a few counts. The chain carries TRBV29-1 and TRBJ2-6; a weak D match, TRBD2 (5 bases). The CDR3 is 17 amino acids. The germline V and J ends were trimmed by 0 bases and 4 bases, with 16 bases remaining between them. Germline V gene data show CDR1 as SQVTM and CDR2 as ANQGSEA. This CDR3 reads CSVEDRPPGSGANVLTF. The DNA of the CDR3 is TGCAGCGTTGAAGATCGCCCCCCGGGGTCAGGGGCCAACGTCCTGACTTTC.

This clonotype was recorded a few times. V gene TRBV27 combines with J gene TRBJ2-1; 15 nucleotides align to TRBD2. CDR1 MNHEY and CDR2 SMNVEV come from the germline V gene (reference sequence). The length of the CDR3 is 19 residues. J lost 0 bases, V lost 6 bases, and 9 bases had no gene match. Here the CDR3 DNA reads TGTGCCAGCAGCCCCGGGACTAGCGGGAGGTCTAGCTCCTACAATGAGCAGTTCTTC. Its protein product is CASSPGTSGRSSSYNEQFF.

V is TRBV29-1 and J is TRBJ2-1; TRBD2 matches 8 bases. CDR1 and CDR2 (germline): SQVTM, ANQGSEA. V shed 6 bases and J 9 bases; nucleotides not matched to a gene: 7. This CDR3 contains 12 residues. CDR3 protein: CSVRSGMGEQFF. CDR3 nucleotide sequence: TGCAGCGTCCGTAGCGGGATGGGTGAGCAGTTCTTC.

This clonotype has only a few counts. The V and J genes are TRBV20-1 and TRBJ2-7; D assignment may be TRBD1 or TRBD2 (5 bases each). Germline V CDR1 and CDR2: DFQATT, SNEGSKA (reference sequence). V was trimmed by 0 bases and J by 2 bases, leaving 11 bases between them. The CDR3 is 14 amino acids. For the CDR3, the DNA is TGCAGTGCTAGAGATCGACGGGGACCCTACGAGCAGTACTTC. The encoded protein is CSARDRRGPYEQYF.

The chain combines TRBV2 with TRBJ2-2; perhaps TRBD1 as D (6 bases). Germline lookup yields CDR1 SNHLY and CDR2 FYNNEI. The CDR3 covers 16 residues. With 6 bases removed from V and 3 bases from J, the gap between germline ends came to 17 bases. DNA for the CDR3: TGTGCCAGCAGGGGGGCCTGGGGGCCGGACACCGGGGAGCTGTTTTTT. Its protein product is CASRGAWGPDTGELFF.

The gene calls are TRBV10-3 and TRBJ2-3; a weak D match, TRBD2 (6 bases). Germline V gene data show CDR1 as ENHRY and CDR2 as SYGVKD. V was clipped by 4 bases and J by 1 base, with 9 bases between them. The CDR3 is 14 residues long. The CDR3 region has the DNA TGTGCCATCAGTGGACTAGAGGGCACAGATACGCAGTATTTT. Translated, it gives CAISGLEGTDTQYF.

V usage is TRBV6-6 and J usage is TRBJ1-3; unclear D gene. The V gene's germline CDR1 is MNHNY and CDR2 SVGAGI (reference sequence). The CDR3 consists of 12 residues. With 10 bases removed from V and 3 bases from J, the gap between germline ends came to 10 bases. CDR3 nucleotides: TGTGCCACCCACGGGGTTGGAAACACCATATATTTT. Amino acids: CATHGVGNTIYF.

This clonotype occurred a few times. One junction end does not reproduce the germline sequence, and a read error may be involved. The chain is built from TRBV18 and TRBJ1-1; D might be TRBD1 (5 bases). Germline values: CDR1 KGHSH, CDR2 LQKENI. The CDR3 spans 13 residues. The DNA of the CDR3 is TGTGCCAGCTTACCAGCAGGGAGAACTGAAGCTTTCTTT. Translating it yields CASLPAGRTEAFF.